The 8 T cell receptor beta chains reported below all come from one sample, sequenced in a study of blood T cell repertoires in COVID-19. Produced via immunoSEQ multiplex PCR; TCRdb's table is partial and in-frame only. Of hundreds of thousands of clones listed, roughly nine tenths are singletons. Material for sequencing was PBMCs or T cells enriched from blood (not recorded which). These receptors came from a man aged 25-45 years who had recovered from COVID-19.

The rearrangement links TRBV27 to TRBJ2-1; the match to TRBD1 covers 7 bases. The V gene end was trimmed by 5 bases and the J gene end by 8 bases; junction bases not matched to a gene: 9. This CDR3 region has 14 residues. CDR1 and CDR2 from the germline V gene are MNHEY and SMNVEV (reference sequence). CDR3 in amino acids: CASSPITGVDEQFF. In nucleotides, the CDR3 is TGTGCCAGCAGTCCCATTACAGGGGTTGATGAGCAGTTCTTC.

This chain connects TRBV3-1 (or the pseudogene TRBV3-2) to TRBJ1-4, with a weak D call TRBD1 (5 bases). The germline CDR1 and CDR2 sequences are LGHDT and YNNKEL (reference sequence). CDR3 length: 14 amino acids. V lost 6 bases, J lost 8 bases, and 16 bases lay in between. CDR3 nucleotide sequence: TGTGCCAGCAGACCTAGGGGCGGTGGCGAAAAACTGTTTTTT. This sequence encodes CASRPRGGGEKLFF.

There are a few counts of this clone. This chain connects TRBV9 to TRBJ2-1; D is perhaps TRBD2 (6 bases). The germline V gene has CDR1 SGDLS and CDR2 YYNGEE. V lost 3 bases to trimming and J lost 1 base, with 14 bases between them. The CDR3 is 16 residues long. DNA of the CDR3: TGTGCCAGCAGCGCTCGCGGGGTTATTTCCTACAATGAGCAGTTCTTC. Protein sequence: CASSARGVISYNEQFF.

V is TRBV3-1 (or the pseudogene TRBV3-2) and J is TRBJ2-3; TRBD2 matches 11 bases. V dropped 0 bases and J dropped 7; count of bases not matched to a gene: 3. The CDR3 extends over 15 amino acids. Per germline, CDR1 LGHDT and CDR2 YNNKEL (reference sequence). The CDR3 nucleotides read TGTGCCAGCAGCCAAGAACTAGCGGGAGCTTATACGCAGTATTTT. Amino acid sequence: CASSQELAGAYTQYF.

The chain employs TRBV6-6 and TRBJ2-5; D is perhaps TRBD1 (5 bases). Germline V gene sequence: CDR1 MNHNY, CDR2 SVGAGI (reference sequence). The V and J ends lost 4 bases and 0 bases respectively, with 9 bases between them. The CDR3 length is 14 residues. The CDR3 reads CASSSDRYQETQYF. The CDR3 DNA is TGTGCCAGCAGTTCCGACAGATACCAAGAGACCCAGTACTTC.

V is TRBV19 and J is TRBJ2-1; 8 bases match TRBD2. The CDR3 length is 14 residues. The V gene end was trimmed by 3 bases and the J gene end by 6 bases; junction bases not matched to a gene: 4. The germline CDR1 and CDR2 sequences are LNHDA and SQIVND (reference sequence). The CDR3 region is CASSMSSGINEQFF. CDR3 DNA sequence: TGTGCCAGTAGTATGAGTAGCGGGATCAATGAGCAGTTCTTC.

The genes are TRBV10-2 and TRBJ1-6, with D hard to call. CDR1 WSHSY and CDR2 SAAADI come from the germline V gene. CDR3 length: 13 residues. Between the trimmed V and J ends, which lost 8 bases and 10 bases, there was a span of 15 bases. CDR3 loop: CASAKERYSPLHF. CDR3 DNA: TGCGCCAGCGCAAAAGAGCGTTACTCACCCCTCCACTTT.

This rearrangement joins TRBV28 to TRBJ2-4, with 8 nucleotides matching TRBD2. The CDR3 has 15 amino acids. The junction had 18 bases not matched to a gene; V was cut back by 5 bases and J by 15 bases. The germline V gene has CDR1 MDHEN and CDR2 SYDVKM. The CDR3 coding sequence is TGTGCCAGCAGTCGTTACGGGAAGCGGGAGTGGCAGGGGTACTTC. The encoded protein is CASSRYGKREWQGYF.